This T cell receptor (beta chain) was documented in a study of spatial heterogeneity in lung cancer. Study summary: More beta-chain than alpha-chain sequences were consistently detected. There were, on average, more than 9.5 raw-read appearances for each unique TCR and UMI combination.

This clonotype appeared a few times. Unique molecular identifiers tagged every individual TCR cDNA molecule. Using its own MiXCR run on the 5' RACE reads, TCRdb lists one record per CDR3 protein. The sample carries some 120,000 distinct CDR3 sequences, 10% to 15% recorded once. Stated time point: blood at routine non-recurrence follow-up after resection. Unsorted tumor, nontumor lung tissue or cryopreserved PBMC supplied the whole RNA. The sequencing used PBMCs, collected at follow-up. The clonotype originates from a male donor with early-stage non-small cell lung cancer.

CDR3 nucleotide sequence: TGTGCCAGCAGCGGGAGCCCTGGAAACACTGAAGCTTTCTTT. It specifies CASSGSPGNTEAFF. The chain recombines TRBV6-4 with TRBJ1-1, with D hard to call. The CDR3 is 14 residues long. Germline values: CDR1 MRHNA, CDR2 SNTAGT. Trimming shortened V by 6 bases and J by 2 bases, and 13 bases separated the two germline ends.